The clone carrying this T cell receptor (beta chain) was seen only a few times. This CDR3 is 18 amino acids long. V shed 4 bases and J 6 bases; nucleotides not matched to a gene: 17. Germline V gene data show CDR1 as MDHEN and CDR2 as SYDVKM. These data come from a study of response to subunit inactivated influenza vaccine. MiXCR, applied by TCRdb to the RT-PCR reads, yields one record per CDR3 protein. Here the sample spans some 850,000 distinct CDR3 sequences, approximately 18% being singletons. This sequence was found in a man aged 45-65 years who received an inactivated influenza vaccine. V and J are TRBV28 and TRBJ2-1; 8 bases fit TRBD1. Sample: PBMCs from blood, taken around 5 days after vaccination. The CDR3 nucleotides read TGTGCCAGCAGTTCCCCAATCCTCACAGGGGGTAAGGGCAATGAGCAGTTCTTC. It specifies CASSSPILTGGKGNEQFF.